The 5 T cell receptor beta chains reported below all come from one sample, sequenced in a study of OX40 agonist ivuxolimab in advanced cancers. The repertoire was sequenced with immunoSEQ multiplex PCR; TCRdb's copy has only in-frame clones and lacks some. The sample includes more than 10,000 clones, 84% of them seen just once. Sample: CD4+ or CD8+ T cells sorted from blood, taken in a trial of the OX40 agonist ivuxolimab. Source of these receptors: an adult with an advanced solid tumor such as melanoma, head and neck, liver or kidney cancer.

The chain has TRBV11-2 and TRBJ1-2, with 8 positions matching TRBD1. V lost 6 bases, J lost 8 bases, and 8 bases stayed unmatched. The CDR3 has 13 residues. Germline CDR1 reads SGHAT; CDR2 reads FQNNGV. The CDR3: CASRVRGREGYTF. The DNA of the CDR3 is TGTGCCAGCAGGGTCAGGGGGCGTGAAGGCTACACCTTC.

The chain joins TRBV6-6 to TRBJ1-1; the D gene is possibly TRBD1 (6 bases). CDR3 length: 14 amino acids. Germline CDR1 and CDR2: MNHNY and SVGAGI (reference sequence). Trimming pared 0 bases from V and 3 bases from J, leaving 8 bases between. DNA for the CDR3: TGTGCCAGCAGTTACTCGCAGGGGTACACTGAAGCTTTCTTT. The encoded protein is CASSYSQGYTEAFF.

V gene TRBV7-3 combines with J gene TRBJ1-1; TRBD1 might be the D (6 bases). The length of the CDR3 is 16 residues. The germline CDR1 and CDR2 sequences are SGHTA and FQGTGA. Trimming removed 1 base from V and 7 bases from J, with 19 bases in between. The CDR3 reads CASSLIPRGGVCEAFF. The DNA for the CDR3 is TGTGCCAGCAGCTTAATCCCCCGAGGGGGAGTCTGTGAAGCTTTCTTT.

The rearrangement joins TRBV14 to TRBJ1-1; possible D gene TRBD1, 5 bases. The V end lost 4 bases, the J end lost 10 bases, and 16 bases lay between the germline ends. From germline, CDR1 is SGHDN and CDR2 FVKESK. The CDR3 contains 13 residues. The CDR3 protein is CASSPQGVKGAFF. Here the CDR3 DNA reads TGTGCCAGCAGCCCCCAAGGGGTGAAGGGAGCTTTCTTT.

The J gene is TRBJ1-5, the V gene TRBV5-5; 10 nucleotides match TRBD1. The V and J ends lost 4 bases and 6 bases, in that order; junction bases with no gene match: 7. The length of the CDR3 is 15 residues. Germline V CDR1 and CDR2: SGHKS, YYEKEE (reference sequence). The CDR3 nucleotides read TGTGCCAGCAGCCCTGGGACAGGGGAAGGTCAGCCCCAGCATTTT. It specifies CASSPGTGEGQPQHF.